The subject of this entry is one T cell receptor beta chain. The study counted Cohort 3 donors as recovered given two negative PCRs, clearance, or symptom resolution. Per the authors' pipeline: Reference gene primers were amplified, and this amplification served to estimate nucleated cell counts. Method: immunoSEQ multiplex PCR; TCRdb's copy keeps in-frame clones and lacks some. That table is the source of V, J and clone size, and D and trimming were worked out from the DNA. The sample shows about 270,000 clones, over 75% of them seen only once. The data derive from a study of blood T cell repertoires in COVID-19. Germline CDR1 is MGHRA and CDR2 is YSYEKL. With V trimmed by 1 base and J by 8 bases, 7 bases remained unmatched. The CDR3 runs 15 residues.

This clonotype was sampled from a woman aged 18-35 years who had recovered from COVID-19. The chain employs TRBV4-1 and TRBJ2-1, with 8 bases identical to TRBD2. The sequenced sample was PBMCs or T cells enriched from blood (not recorded which). The CDR3 DNA reads as TGCGCCAGCAGCCAAGCAGCGGGGGTTAGGGATGAGCAGTTCTTC. Its protein is CASSQAAGVRDEQFF.